The clone carrying this T cell receptor beta chain was picked up one time. Its antigen is undetermined. The CDR3 runs to 16 residues. CDR1 is SGHTA and CDR2 is FQGNSA in the germline V gene. Trimming cost V 5 bases and J 2 bases, with 18 bases left between them. Naive CD8 cells lacked CD45RO, underwent positive selection for CCR7 and left out terminally differentiated effector memory CD45RA+ cells. Donors, healthy HIV-negative adults, lacked recent acute infections or vaccinations. These data originate in a study of shared clonotypes between healthy human individuals. The study, taken as a whole, reports: A generally larger estimated richness was seen in naive subsets than in memory subsets.

Assay runs were performed at deep level. Sequenced by immunoSEQ multiplex PCR; TCRdb stores in-frame clones only, minus some. The table lists 2 million to 2.5 million clones, over 85% of them singletons. The rearrangement links TRBV7-2 to TRBJ1-2, with D perhaps matching TRBD1 (6 bases). The TCR was taken from a young man in good health. The sequencing sample was made of naive CD8+ T cells sorted from blood. For the CDR3, the DNA is TGTGCCAGCAGCCTCGGCACAGGGTTGTCCAACTATGGCTACACCTTC. Translated: CASSLGTGLSNYGYTF.